These 31 T cell receptor beta chains were all obtained from the same sample, sequenced in a study of metastatic and nonmetastatic thyroid tumors. TCRdb ran MiXCR on the PCR reads. The sample records around 40,000 clones, approximately 18% being singletons. Until they underwent thyroid surgery, no patient had received any treatment. Specimen: blood. Receptor source: a male donor with papillary thyroid cancer or a benign thyroid nodule (not recorded which). Some clones in this sample may be carry-over from other donors' samples.

Note on this clone: The germline gene is not matched at one end of the junction; a read error may be the cause. The chain couples TRBV12-3 or TRBV12-4 to TRBJ2-2; 7 bases agree with TRBD1. The CDR3 extends over 15 amino acids. CDR3 sequence: CASIWGQLGTGELFF. For the CDR3, the DNA is TGTGCCAGCATTTGGGGACAGTTAGGCACCGGAGAGCTGTTCTTT.

This clone was seen at least ten times. This chain uses TRBV20-1 with TRBJ2-5, with D possibly matching TRBD1 (5 bases). V lost 0 bases, J lost 3 bases, and 11 bases lay in between. Germline V gene data show CDR1 as DFQATT and CDR2 as SNEGSKA (reference sequence). This CDR3 contains 14 residues. The CDR3 nucleotides read TGCAGTGCTAGAGATCTCGACAGCGAAGAGACCCAGTACTTC. Translation gives CSARDLDSEETQYF.

This clone was counted ten times or more. In nucleotides, the CDR3 is TGTGCCAGCAGCGGCAGACTAGCGGGAGCCTACAATGAGCAGTTCTTC. The encoded protein is CASSGRLAGAYNEQFF. This chain uses TRBV9 with TRBJ2-1, with 12 bases fitting TRBD2. V shed 3 bases and J 2 bases; nucleotides not matched to a gene: 3. CDR1 and CDR2 (germline): SGDLS, YYNGEE. The CDR3 consists of 16 residues.

This clone was counted at least ten times. The CDR3 loop reads CASSLRTSGGHNEQFF. The CDR3 bases are TGTGCCAGCAGCCTCAGGACTAGCGGGGGACACAATGAGCAGTTCTTC. This sequence joins TRBV4-2 and TRBJ2-1; 13 nucleotides line up with TRBD2. The germline CDR1 and CDR2 sequences are LGHNA and YNFKEQ. CDR3 length: 16 amino acids. After removal of 4 bases from V and 5 bases from J, the junction contained 5 bases not matched to a gene.

This clone appeared many times. The chain combines TRBV7-9 with TRBJ1-1, with 7 positions matching TRBD1. Germline loops: CDR1 SEHNR, CDR2 FQNEAQ (reference sequence). This CDR3 is built from 13 residues. The J segment lost 7 bases and the V segment lost 5 bases, leaving 7 bases of the junction unmatched. The CDR3 region has the DNA TGTGCCAGCAGCCTGGGACAGTACAATGAAGCTTTCTTT. This encodes CASSLGQYNEAFF.

Worth noting for this clone: One end of the junction varies from germline; a read error may be responsible. The rearrangement joins TRBV5-4 to TRBJ2-6; possible D gene TRBD2, 5 bases. The CDR3 sequence is 16 residues long. Germline V gene sequence: CDR1 SGHNT, CDR2 YYREEE (reference sequence). CDR3 coding DNA: TGTGCCAGCATCTTGTCGGAGAGGGCTGGGGCCAACGTCCTGACTTTC. Its protein product is CASILSERAGANVLTF.

This clone was observed once. The chain joins TRBV20-1 to TRBJ2-1; D gene ambiguous. V lost 4 bases, J lost 6 bases, and 7 bases lay in between. The CDR3 sequence is 11 residues long. In germline, CDR1 is DFQATT, CDR2 SNEGSKA (reference sequence). The CDR3 region has the DNA TGCAGTGCTACAGCGTTCAATGAGCAGTTCTTC. This encodes CSATAFNEQFF.

This clone occurred many times. This sequence joins TRBV6-1 and TRBJ2-3; 9 positions agree with TRBD2. The trim removed 0 bases at V and 1 base at J, leaving 5 bases unmatched. This CDR3 region has 17 residues. Per the germline V gene, CDR1 is MNHNS and CDR2 is SASEGT. The CDR3 sequence: CASSEAEGGGGTDTQYF. CDR3 sequence (DNA): TGTGCCAGCAGTGAAGCCGAGGGCGGGGGGGGCACAGATACGCAGTATTTT.

This clone was seen more than once but under ten times. The chain uses TRBV11-2 and TRBJ2-2; 10 bases agree with TRBD2. V gave up 4 bases and J gave up 3 bases; unmatched junction bases: 11. CDR1 SGHAT and CDR2 FQNNGV come from the germline V gene. The CDR3 length is 18 residues. The DNA of the CDR3 is TGTGCCAGCAGCTATACTAGCGGGAATTGGGAGGACACCGGGGAGCTGTTTTTT. As protein: CASSYTSGNWEDTGELFF. Together with reference TRBV11-2 and TRBJ2-2, the CDR3 gives the full variable domain: EAGVAQSPRYKIIEKRQSVAFWCNPISGHATLYWYQQILGQGPKLLIQFQNNGVVDDSQLPKDRFSAERLKGVDSTLKIQPAKLEDSAVYLCASSYTSGNWEDTGELFFGEGSRLTVL.

This clone was counted at least ten times. The V call is TRBV6-6, the J call TRBJ1-6, with D unclear. Between the trimmed V and J ends, which lost 2 bases and 3 bases, there was a span of 8 bases. Germline V gives CDR1 MNHNY, CDR2 SVGAGI (reference sequence). The CDR3 sequence is 15 residues long. CDR3 protein: CASSYGEVYNSPLHF. The CDR3 nucleotides are TGTGCCAGCAGTTACGGGGAGGTCTATAATTCACCCCTCCACTTT.

This clone came up many times. The rearrangement joins TRBV10-3 to TRBJ1-1; D possibly corresponds to TRBD1 (6 bases). The germline V and J ends were trimmed by 0 bases and 11 bases, with 7 bases remaining between them. Germline CDR1 and CDR2: ENHRY and SYGVKD. The CDR3 has 11 residues. The CDR3 protein is CAISESRGAFF. The CDR3 DNA is TGTGCCATCAGTGAGTCCAGGGGTGCTTTCTTT.

This clone was seen many times. The V and J genes are TRBV5-1 and TRBJ2-1; 14 bases are shared with TRBD2. V shed 4 bases and J 4 bases; nucleotides not matched to a gene: 4. From germline, CDR1 is SGHRS and CDR2 YFSETQ. This CDR3 spans 16 amino acids. CDR3 in amino acids: CASSPRTSGGYNEQFF. CDR3 DNA sequence: TGCGCCAGCAGCCCAAGGACTAGCGGGGGGTACAATGAGCAGTTCTTC.

There are many counts of this clone. J is TRBJ1-6 and V is TRBV2; D unresolved. The CDR3 length is 12 residues. Trimming took 3 bases from V and 8 from J, leaving 5 bases between them. Germline V gene sequence: CDR1 SNHLY, CDR2 FYNNEI. The CDR3 nucleotides are TGTGCCAGCAGTGAGGGCGATTCACCCCTCCACTTT. Translated, it gives CASSEGDSPLHF.

This clone was found many times. CDR3 nucleotides: TGTGCCAGCAGCGTAGGACTAGCGGGAGGGAGCTCCTACGAGCAGTACTTC. This encodes CASSVGLAGGSSYEQYF. This rearrangement joins TRBV9 to TRBJ2-7; 14 nucleotides align to TRBD2. The V segment lost 0 bases and the J segment 0 bases; nucleotides outside the gene matches: 2. The CDR3 contains 17 residues. Germline CDR1 and CDR2: SGDLS and YYNGEE. Full variable domain (remainder filled in from reference TRBV9 and TRBJ2-7): DSGVTQTPKHLITATGQRVTLRCSPRSGDLSVYWYQQSLDQGLQFLIQYYNGEERAKGNILERFSAQQFPDLHSELNLSSLELGDSALYFCASSVGLAGGSSYEQYFGPGTRLTVT.

This clone has a count of ten or more. The gene calls are TRBV2 and TRBJ1-5, with no clear D. Germline CDR1 is SNHLY and CDR2 is FYNNEI. Trimming removed 3 bases at V and 0 bases at J, with 12 bases between. The CDR3 totals 16 residues. The DNA of the CDR3 is TGTGCCAGCAGTGATCCGAGTTCTAATAGCAATCAGCCCCAGCATTTT. It is translated as CASSDPSSNSNQPQHF.

The table lists this clone with many counts. This chain joins TRBV29-1 and TRBJ2-7; a possible D gene is TRBD2 (5 bases). The CDR3 contains 13 residues. Trimming pared 4 bases from V and 1 base from J, leaving 11 bases between. Germline CDR1 reads SQVTM; CDR2 reads ANQGSEA. CDR3 sequence: CSVVLEESYEQYF. CDR3 nucleotides: TGCAGCGTTGTCTTGGAGGAATCCTACGAGCAGTACTTC.

The rearrangement joins TRBV7-9 to TRBJ2-7; 9 bases agree with TRBD1. Germline V gene lookup returns CDR1 SEHNR and CDR2 FQNEAQ (reference sequence). The ends lost 1 base at V and 7 bases at J; junction bases unmatched: 5. The CDR3 is 14 amino acids. CDR3 bases: TGTGCCAGCAGCTTAGGCGGACAGGGGAGGGAGCAGTACTTC. Protein: CASSLGGQGREQYF.

The rearrangement joins TRBV11-3 to TRBJ2-5; D gene ambiguous. The V end was cut by 2 bases, the J end by 2 bases, with 18 bases between. Germline lookup yields CDR1 SGHNT and CDR2 YENEEA. CDR3 length equals 17 residues. The CDR3 loop is CASSLLCAVRIQETQYF. Here the CDR3 DNA reads TGTGCCAGCAGCTTATTATGTGCGGTACGGATACAAGAGACCCAGTACTTC.

This clone was observed at least ten times. This chain joins TRBV19 and TRBJ2-1, with D possibly TRBD2 on 6 matching bases. CDR3 length equals 13 residues. Trimming took off 5 bases at V and 9 bases at J, with 14 bases between the two ends. Looked up from germline, CDR1 is LNHDA and CDR2 is SQIVND (reference sequence). DNA of the CDR3: TGTGCCAGTAGTTCGGGACTTCTCGGTGAGCAGTTCTTC. It translates to CASSSGLLGEQFF.

This clone was recorded many times. A clone one base away is much larger, so this may be a read error. The chain uses TRBV6-1 and TRBJ2-5; possibly TRBD1 or TRBD2 for D (5 bases each). The germline V gene has CDR1 MNHNS and CDR2 SASEGT. V was pared by 5 bases and J by 5 bases, with 18 bases between. CDR3 length: 15 residues. CDR3 residues: CASSYFGGGVETQYF. The CDR3 bases are TGTGCCAGCAGTTATTTTGGTGGGGGTGTCGAGACCCAGTACTTC.

This clone has at least ten counts. This chain uses TRBV5-1 with TRBJ2-3; D may be TRBD1 or TRBD2 (7 bases each). The germline gives CDR1 SGHRS, CDR2 YFSETQ. Between the trimmed V and J ends, which lost 9 bases and 1 base, there was a span of 27 bases. The CDR3 has 18 residues. CDR3 coding DNA: TGCGCCACCGGATACAGGGGTGGCGGGAGCTTGGGCACAGATACGCAGTATTTT. It yields the protein CATGYRGGGSLGTDTQYF.

The chain has TRBV6-2 or TRBV6-3 and TRBJ1-2; weak D call: TRBD1 (6 bases). This CDR3 region has 15 residues. Trimming removed 4 bases at V and 2 bases at J, with 14 bases between. From germline, CDR1 is MNHEY and CDR2 SVGEGT. The CDR3: CASSWGALKNYGYTF. CDR3 in DNA: TGTGCCAGCAGTTGGGGGGCGTTAAAGAACTATGGCTACACCTTC.

This clone was counted at least ten times. The V and J genes are TRBV19 and TRBJ2-3; D tentatively fits TRBD1 or TRBD2 (5 bases each). The germline V and J ends were trimmed by 11 bases and 2 bases, with 23 bases remaining between them. This CDR3 contains 16 residues. Germline V gives CDR1 LNHDA, CDR2 SQIVND (reference sequence). In nucleotides, the CDR3 is TGTGCCGCTTCGAGGGCTAAGGGGTCACACACAGATACGCAGTATTTT. Translating gives CAASRAKGSHTDTQYF.

This chain links TRBV10-3 with TRBJ2-1; TRBD2 matches 11 bases. Looked up from germline, CDR1 is ENHRY and CDR2 is SYGVKD. This CDR3 region has 16 residues. J gave up 4 bases and V 3 bases, and 5 bases lay outside the gene matches. In DNA, the CDR3 is TGTGCCATCAGTGAAGCTCCTAGCGGGGGGTACAATGAGCAGTTCTTC. Protein product: CAISEAPSGGYNEQFF.

This clone is medium-sized (0.01 to 0.1%) by share. The V and J genes are TRBV6-1 and TRBJ1-1, with D perhaps TRBD1 (6 bases). The CDR3 covers 14 residues. Trimming took off 6 bases at V and 1 base at J, with 12 bases between the two ends. Per germline, CDR1 MNHNS and CDR2 SASEGT. The CDR3 reads CASRVDSWNTEAFF. CDR3 DNA: TGTGCCAGCAGAGTGGACAGTTGGAACACTGAAGCTTTCTTT.

This clone has ten or more counts. V usage is TRBV4-1 and J usage is TRBJ2-5; D is perhaps TRBD1 or TRBD2 (6 bases each). Germline CDR1 MGHRA, CDR2 YSYEKL. V shed 1 base and J shed 5 bases, with 14 bases lying between them. The CDR3 runs to 15 residues. CDR3 sequence (DNA): TGCGCCAGCAGCCAAGCGTTCAGGGGAGGTGAGACCCAGTACTTC. This translates into CASSQAFRGGETQYF.

The chain recombines TRBV4-1 with TRBJ2-5; 10 bases are shared with TRBD1. Germline CDR1 is MGHRA and CDR2 is YSYEKL. Germline trimming cut 5 bases from V and 4 bases from J; bases unmatched to any gene: 7. CDR3 size: 15 residues. The CDR3 here is CASSRGTGAAETQYF. The CDR3 region has the DNA TGCGCCAGCAGCAGAGGGACAGGGGCTGCAGAGACCCAGTACTTC.

Many counts were recorded for this clone. The rearrangement links TRBV20-1 to TRBJ2-3, with D perhaps assigned TRBD1 or TRBD2 (5 bases each). Germline CDR1 is DFQATT and CDR2 is SNEGSKA (reference sequence). V lost 6 bases and J 2 bases, leaving 18 bases between the germline ends. The length of the CDR3 is 15 residues. CDR3 nucleotides: TGCAGTGCGGGGGACCCCGCCACCCTCACAGATACGCAGTATTTT. This translates into CSAGDPATLTDTQYF.

This clone was counted many times. Other DNA sequences within the sample encode an identical CDR3. The chain links TRBV6-1 to TRBJ1-4; D gene unclear. From germline, CDR1 is MNHNS and CDR2 SASEGT. The CDR3 contains 14 residues. V lost 6 bases, J lost 5 bases, and 13 bases lay in between. CDR3 DNA sequence: TGTGCCAGCAGGCCGGAGGGATGGAATGAAAAACTGTTTTTT. It is translated as CASRPEGWNEKLFF.

This clone is termed medium-sized. The chain combines TRBV19 with TRBJ2-2; 11 positions match TRBD1. V lost 6 bases to trimming and J lost 7 bases; unmatched junction nucleotides: 4. The germline gives CDR1 LNHDA, CDR2 SQIVND (reference sequence). The CDR3 runs to 14 residues. CDR3: CASSLGQGDGELFF. The DNA of the CDR3 is TGTGCCAGTAGCTTGGGACAGGGGGACGGGGAGCTGTTTTTT.

This clone was counted ten times or more. The chain recombines TRBV7-6 with TRBJ2-5; the D is unclear. The CDR3 has 12 amino acids. V dropped 5 bases and J dropped 4 bases, with 8 bases sitting between them. The V gene's germline CDR1 is SGHVS and CDR2 FNYEAQ. Here the CDR3 reads CASSRWRETQYF. CDR3 coding DNA: TGTGCCAGCAGCCGATGGCGAGAGACCCAGTACTTC.